Below are 9 T cell receptor beta chains sequenced from a single sample in a study of cytomegalovirus exposure and HLA in healthy donors. Clones were sequenced by immunoSEQ multiplex PCR, and TCRdb holds only the in-frame ones, with some missing. In the table there are some 90,000 clones, around 85% of which are singletons. Sequenced sample: PBMCs. These TCRs come from a woman in her twenties or thirties in good health and CMV-seronegative.

The chain joins TRBV28 to TRBJ2-7, with D perhaps matching TRBD1 (6 bases). Germline values: CDR1 MDHEN, CDR2 SYDVKM. The CDR3 is made up of 12 amino acids. The V end lost 3 bases, the J end lost 6 bases, and 9 bases lay between the germline ends. The CDR3 DNA reads TGTGCCAGCAGTTTCAGGGGCATCGAGCAGTACTTC. Translating it yields CASSFRGIEQYF.

This clone was observed a handful of times. The rearrangement links TRBV2 to TRBJ2-7, with D perhaps TRBD1 (5 bases). The CDR3 consists of 11 residues. V was pared by 6 bases and J by 4 bases, with 7 bases between. The V gene's germline CDR1 is SNHLY and CDR2 FYNNEI. CDR3 in amino acids: CASRRGYEQYF. In DNA form, the CDR3 reads TGTGCCAGCAGAAGGGGTTACGAGCAGTACTTC.

This chain connects TRBV28 to TRBJ1-3; D is unclear. Germline CDR1 reads MDHEN; CDR2 reads SYDVKM. The V end lost 4 bases, the J end lost 4 bases, and 17 bases lay between the germline ends. This CDR3 is 16 amino acids long. In DNA form, the CDR3 reads TGTGCCAGCAGTTCCTCCGCAGGTGGCGAAGGAAACACCATATATTTT. Translation: CASSSSAGGEGNTIYF.

This chain connects TRBV9 to TRBJ2-3; TRBD2 might be the D (5 bases). The CDR3 sequence is 15 residues long. Germline lookup yields CDR1 SGDLS and CDR2 YYNGEE. Trimming left V 6 bases short and J 0 bases short, with 14 bases between. CDR3 nucleotide sequence: TGTGCCAGCAAGGCGGGCGGAACTAGCACAGATACGCAGTATTTT. It yields the protein CASKAGGTSTDTQYF.

In its sample, this clone was seen a few times. The V gene is TRBV28, the J gene TRBJ1-2; D is uncertain. Germline V gives CDR1 MDHEN, CDR2 SYDVKM. Trimming stripped 5 bases from V and 8 bases from J, with 9 bases between. The CDR3 length is 11 residues. CDR3 coding DNA: TGTGCCAGCAGTGTAGTGGGCGGCTACACCTTC. Its protein product is CASSVVGGYTF.

The rearrangement joins TRBV9 to TRBJ2-5, with D perhaps TRBD2 (6 bases). The CDR3 runs to 15 residues. Germline CDR1 SGDLS, CDR2 YYNGEE. The ends were cut back, 2 bases at V and 5 bases at J, with 16 bases in the middle. As DNA, the CDR3 is TGTGCCAGCAGCGTCCGCGGGGCGTTTCACGAGACCCAGTACTTC. It translates to CASSVRGAFHETQYF.

V gene TRBV11-2 combines with J gene TRBJ2-7, with D tentatively TRBD2 (6 bases). Germline V gives CDR1 SGHAT, CDR2 FQNNGV. This CDR3 comprises 18 residues. The germline V and J ends were trimmed by 5 bases and 6 bases, with 29 bases remaining between them. This CDR3 is CASSHQTMAGPFWLEQYF. The DNA of the CDR3 is TGTGCCAGCAGCCACCAAACGATGGCGGGACCCTTTTGGCTCGAGCAGTACTTC.

The chain combines TRBV7-2 with TRBJ2-1; 7 bases align to TRBD2. CDR3 length: 13 residues. Trimming removed 3 bases from V and 15 bases from J; junction bases left unmatched: 11. Per germline, CDR1 SGHTA and CDR2 FQGNSA. CDR3 protein: CASSFSRDYGMFF. CDR3 DNA sequence: TGTGCCAGCAGCTTTTCCCGGGACTATGGTATGTTCTTC.

The chain combines TRBV6-1 with TRBJ1-3; D is ambiguous. This CDR3 has 18 amino acids. Trimming removed 0 bases at V and 2 bases at J, with 17 bases between. Germline loops: CDR1 MNHNS, CDR2 SASEGT. The CDR3 DNA reads as TGTGCCAGCAGTGAAGCGGCGGGTGGTTTAGTGGCTGGAAACACCATATATTTT. It specifies CASSEAAGGLVAGNTIYF.